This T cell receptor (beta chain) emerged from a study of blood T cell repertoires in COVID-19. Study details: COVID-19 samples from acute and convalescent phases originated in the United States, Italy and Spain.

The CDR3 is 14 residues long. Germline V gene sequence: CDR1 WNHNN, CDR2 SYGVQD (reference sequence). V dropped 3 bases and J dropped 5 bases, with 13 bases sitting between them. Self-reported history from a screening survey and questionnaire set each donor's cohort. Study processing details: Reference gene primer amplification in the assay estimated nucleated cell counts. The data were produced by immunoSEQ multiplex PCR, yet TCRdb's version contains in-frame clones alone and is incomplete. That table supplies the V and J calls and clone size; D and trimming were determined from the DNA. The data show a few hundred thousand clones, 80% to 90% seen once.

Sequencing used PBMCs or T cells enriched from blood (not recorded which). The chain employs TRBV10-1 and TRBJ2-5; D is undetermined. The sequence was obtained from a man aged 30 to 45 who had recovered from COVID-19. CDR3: CASSDPSVGETQYF. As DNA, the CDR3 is TGCGCCAGCAGTGACCCTTCTGTCGGGGAGACCCAGTACTTC.